These 8 T cell receptor beta chains came from one sample sequenced in a study of T cells after yellow fever vaccination (dated 2019 in TCRdb). The library was made by 5' RACE. The sequencer was an Illumina HiSeq 2500. In TCRdb, the public reads were trimmed at Q25 with fastp and aligned with MiXCR, with productive beta chains retained. Under each unique CDR3 protein, matching rows form one entry showing the most common genes and DNA. In this sample the table shows tens of thousands of distinct CDR3 sequences, about 7.2% of which occur a single time. Jointly, the top ten make up approximately 30% of the sample. The treatment or condition label corresponds to: live attenuated yellow fever vaccine strain. Sequences were derived from CD8+ T cells sorted from PBMCs, sampled 10 days after the first yellow fever vaccination. Source of these receptors: a man aged 18-30 years who received the YFV17D yellow fever vaccine.

This clonotype was recorded a few times. The chain has TRBV27 and TRBJ2-7; TRBD1 aligns across 7 bases. The CDR3 spans 16 residues. Trimming took 3 bases from V and 4 from J; bases not matched to a gene: 12. Germline CDR1 MNHEY, CDR2 SMNVEV (reference sequence). The CDR3 loop is CASSFISGDSPYEQYF. CDR3 DNA: TGTGCCAGCAGTTTCATATCCGGGGACAGCCCATACGAGCAGTACTTC.

Many counts were recorded for this clonotype. V gene TRBV21-1 combines with J gene TRBJ2-7. TRBV21-1 is a documented pseudogene. The CDR3 runs to 15 residues. The CDR3 DNA reads as TGTGCCAGCAGCAAAGTTCGAGGACGGACGTACGAGCAGTACGTC. Translation: CASSKVRGRTYEQYV.

The chain uses TRBV28 and TRBJ2-5, with 14 bases that match TRBD2. The CDR3 is 17 residues long. The V gene end was trimmed by 5 bases and the J gene end by 0 bases; junction bases not matched to a gene: 5. Germline assignment: CDR1 MDHEN and CDR2 SYDVKM. CDR3 sequence (DNA): TGTGCCAGCAGTGGCGGGACTAGCGGGGGTTACCAAGAGACCCAGTACTTC. This codes for CASSGGTSGGYQETQYF.

In its sample, this clonotype was seen a few times. This rearrangement joins TRBV4-1 to TRBJ2-2; TRBD2 aligns across 9 bases. The germline V gene has CDR1 MGHRA and CDR2 YSYEKL. The CDR3 is 16 residues long. The J segment lost 6 bases and the V segment lost 1 base, leaving 6 bases of the junction unmatched. The CDR3 loop is CASSQGGGDKAGELFF. The DNA for the CDR3 is TGCGCCAGCAGCCAAGGCGGGGGGGATAAGGCCGGGGAGCTGTTTTTT.

This clonotype was detected ten times or more. J is TRBJ1-2 and V is TRBV5-1; 9 nucleotides line up with TRBD1. CDR1 and CDR2 from the germline V gene are SGHRS and YFSETQ. V shed 4 bases, J shed 2 bases, and the junction held 3 bases outside the gene matches. The CDR3 has 14 residues. CDR3 coding DNA: TGCGCCAGCAGCCCCGGACAGGGGAACTATGGCTACACCTTC. It is translated as CASSPGQGNYGYTF.

This clonotype was found a few times. Written as DNA, the CDR3 is TGTGCCAGCAGCTTCGTAGGGGCGGAGGGTCAAGAGACCCAGTACTTC. It codes for CASSFVGAEGQETQYF. The rearrangement joins TRBV7-9 to TRBJ2-5; TRBD2 is a possible D gene (6 bases). CDR1 is SEHNR and CDR2 is FQNEAQ in the germline V gene (reference sequence). The CDR3 runs to 16 residues. Between the trimmed V and J ends, which lost 3 bases and 2 bases, there was a span of 16 bases. Filled out from reference TRBV7-9 and TRBJ2-5, the complete variable domain reads DTGVSQNPRHKITKRGQNVTFRCDPISEHNRLYWYRQTLGQGPEFLTYFQNEAQLEKSRLLSDRFSAERPKGSFSTLEIQRTEQGDSAMYLCASSFVGAEGQETQYFGPGTRLLVL.

Regarding this clonotype: A much larger clone sits a single nucleotide away, making a read error possible. V gene TRBV28 combines with J gene TRBJ2-7; D not certain. V was cut by 3 bases and J by 3 bases, with 12 bases left in between. Per the germline V gene, CDR1 is MDHEN and CDR2 is SYDVKM. The CDR3 has 14 amino acids. In nucleotides, the CDR3 is TGTGCCAGCAGTTTGGGTACAGAGGTCTACGAGCAGTACGTC. Its translation: CASSLGTEVYEQYV.

This clonotype has only a few counts. The rearrangement joins TRBV27 to TRBJ2-2; D tentatively fits TRBD1 or TRBD2 (5 bases each). Germline V gene lookup returns CDR1 MNHEY and CDR2 SMNVEV (reference sequence). The CDR3 runs to 15 residues. V lost 3 bases, J lost 6 bases, and 14 bases lay in between. CDR3: CASSFTPGTSGELFF. The CDR3 coding sequence is TGTGCCAGCAGTTTTACCCCAGGGACCTCCGGGGAGCTGTTTTTT.